A selection of T cell receptor beta chains follows, all from one sample in a study of blood T cell repertoires in COVID-19. Measured with immunoSEQ multiplex PCR; TCRdb has only the in-frame clones, and not every one. This repertoire shows about 68,000 clones, 70% to 90% found once; its top ten account for 3.4%. Sequencing used peripheral blood. These receptors came from a woman aged 45-65 years with COVID-19, enrolled during active disease. CDR3s include the opening cysteine and the closing phenylalanine or tryptophan. The D gene is left open where the match is weak.

CDR3 | J | D | length | V
CASSSGLAGGTDTQYF | TRBJ2-3 | TRBD2 | 16 | TRBV7-9
CATSAGRAGEAFF | TRBJ1-1 | - | 13 | TRBV24-1
CASSLVTRGLAGAGELFF | TRBJ2-2 | TRBD2 | 18 | TRBV5-6
CASGILAGLYEQYF | TRBJ2-7 | TRBD2 | 14 | TRBV28
CASSEYQAIYEQYF | TRBJ2-7 | - | 14 | TRBV6-1
CASSQEADTGELFF | TRBJ2-2 | - | 14 | TRBV5-1
CSYQALLGTEAFF | TRBJ1-1 | - | 13 | TRBV29-1
CSGSMAGAYEQYF | TRBJ2-7 | TRBD2 | 13 | TRBV29-1
CASSLRLGASGSPSYEQYF | TRBJ2-7 | TRBD2 | 19 | TRBV11-3
CASKPPGQHYEQYF | TRBJ2-7 | - | 14 | TRBV27
CASSEGTGGEETQYF | TRBJ2-5 | TRBD1 | 15 | TRBV6-4
CASHRGYGNSPLHF | TRBJ1-6 | - | 14 | TRBV19
CARSYHPGSTGELFF | TRBJ2-2 | - | 15 | TRBV5-3
CASSFLGQGFSGANVLTF | TRBJ2-6 | TRBD1 | 18 | TRBV5-1
CASSPGRDSDYGYTF | TRBJ1-2 | TRBD1 | 15 | TRBV6-5
CASSLLAPGGETQYF | TRBJ2-5 | TRBD2 | 15 | TRBV7-6
CASSLGQHGGGQYF | TRBJ2-7 | - | 14 | TRBV11-2
CATSADRPSSYNEQFF | TRBJ2-1 | - | 16 | TRBV19
CASSLSGRARYEQYF | TRBJ2-7 | TRBD2 | 15 | TRBV27
CASSQGAGPNQPQHF | TRBJ1-5 | - | 15 | TRBV3-1/TRBV3-2
CASSYLGDTQYF | TRBJ2-3 | - | 12 | TRBV12-3/TRBV12-4
CASSIFSGSDLFF | TRBJ2-2 | TRBD2 | 13 | TRBV19
CASSPTGTGNNEQFF | TRBJ2-1 | TRBD1 | 15 | TRBV18
CASSLGGSYEQYF | TRBJ2-7 | TRBD2 | 13 | TRBV28
CASSPIAGGKEQFF | TRBJ2-1 | TRBD2 | 14 | TRBV6-2/TRBV6-3
CASSALVGNTGELFF | TRBJ2-2 | - | 15 | TRBV9
CASSWGTGPTGELFF | TRBJ2-2 | TRBD1 | 15 | TRBV5-1
CARQTGNEKLFF | TRBJ1-4 | TRBD1 | 12 | TRBV2
CASSLPGHLTNTEAFF | TRBJ1-1 | - | 16 | TRBV28
CASRRTATDTQYF | TRBJ2-3 | - | 13 | TRBV28
CASSSGGSGNTIYF | TRBJ1-3 | - | 14 | TRBV6-5
CASSISGTGLGTEAFF | TRBJ1-1 | TRBD1 | 16 | TRBV5-1
CASSLVGDRGDTQYF | TRBJ2-3 | TRBD1 | 15 | TRBV5-4
CASRGGPYGYTF | TRBJ1-2 | - | 12 | TRBV6-5
CASSEQGSAFF | TRBJ1-1 | - | 11 | TRBV6-1
CASSSRGGGDTQYF | TRBJ2-3 | - | 14 | TRBV11-3
CASSYAGTPSYEQYF | TRBJ2-7 | - | 15 | TRBV6-5
CASSWTANNEQFF | TRBJ2-1 | - | 13 | TRBV28
CASSLAGNSPLHF | TRBJ1-6 | - | 13 | TRBV5-1
CASSFYAGVVSNEQFF | TRBJ2-1 | TRBD2 | 16 | TRBV7-2
CASSQTSAYNEQFF | TRBJ2-1 | TRBD2 | 14 | TRBV18
CSVEGGAGASGNIQYF | TRBJ2-4 | - | 16 | TRBV29-1
CAIKPGQPGWEQYF | TRBJ2-7 | TRBD1 | 14 | TRBV10-3
CASRNLAGGNTGELFF | TRBJ2-2 | TRBD2 | 16 | TRBV27
CASSLEPPGRGVGIRGYTF | TRBJ1-2 | - | 19 | TRBV5-1
CASSSGLAVYEQYF | TRBJ2-7 | TRBD2 | 14 | TRBV7-2
CASSLAGRGRSSYEQYF | TRBJ2-7 | TRBD2 | 17 | TRBV7-9
CASSVQGSEQFF | TRBJ2-1 | - | 12 | TRBV19
CASSLQTGVNEKLFF | TRBJ1-4 | TRBD1 | 15 | TRBV5-4
CAWDTLIAKNIQYF | TRBJ2-4 | - | 14 | TRBV30
CSVETEKETQYF | TRBJ2-5 | - | 12 | TRBV29-1
CAWSRGKGANVLTF | TRBJ2-6 | - | 14 | TRBV30
CASSQPASGSGEQYF | TRBJ2-7 | TRBD2 | 15 | TRBV3-1/TRBV3-2